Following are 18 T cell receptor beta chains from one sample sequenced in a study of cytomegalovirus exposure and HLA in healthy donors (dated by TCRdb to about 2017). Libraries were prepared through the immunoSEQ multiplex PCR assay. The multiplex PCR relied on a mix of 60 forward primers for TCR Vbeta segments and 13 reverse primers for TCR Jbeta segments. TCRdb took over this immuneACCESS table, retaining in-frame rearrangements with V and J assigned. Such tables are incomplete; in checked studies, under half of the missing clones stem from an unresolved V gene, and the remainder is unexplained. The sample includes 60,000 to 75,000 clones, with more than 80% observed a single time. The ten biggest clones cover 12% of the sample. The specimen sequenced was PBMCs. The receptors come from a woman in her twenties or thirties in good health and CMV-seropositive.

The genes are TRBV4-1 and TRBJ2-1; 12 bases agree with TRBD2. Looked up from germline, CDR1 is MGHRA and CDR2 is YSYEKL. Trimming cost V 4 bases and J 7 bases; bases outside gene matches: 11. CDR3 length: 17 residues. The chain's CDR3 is CASSLLTSGRSGNEQFF. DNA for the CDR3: TGCGCCAGCAGCCTATTGACTAGCGGGAGATCTGGGAATGAGCAGTTCTTC.

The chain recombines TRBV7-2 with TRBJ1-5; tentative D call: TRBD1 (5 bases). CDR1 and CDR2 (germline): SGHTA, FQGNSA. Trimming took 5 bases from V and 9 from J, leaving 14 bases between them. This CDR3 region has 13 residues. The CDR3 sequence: CASSKDSFLPQHF. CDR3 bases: TGTGCCAGCAGCAAAGACAGTTTCTTGCCCCAGCATTTT.

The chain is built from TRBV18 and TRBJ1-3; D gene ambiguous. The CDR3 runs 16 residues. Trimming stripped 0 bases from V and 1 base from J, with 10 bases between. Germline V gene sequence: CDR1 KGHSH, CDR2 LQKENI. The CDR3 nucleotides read TGTGCCAGCTCACCACCAGGAGGGTTTTCTGGAAACACCATATATTTT. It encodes CASSPPGGFSGNTIYF.

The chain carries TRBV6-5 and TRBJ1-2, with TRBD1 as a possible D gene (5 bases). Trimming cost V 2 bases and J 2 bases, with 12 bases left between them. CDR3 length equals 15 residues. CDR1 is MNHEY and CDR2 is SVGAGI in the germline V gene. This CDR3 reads CASSYAGQLNYGYTF. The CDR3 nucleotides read TGTGCCAGCAGTTACGCTGGACAACTCAACTATGGCTACACCTTC.

This CDR3 is CASSTTLIGAQYF. CDR3 nucleotide sequence: TGTGCCAGCAGCACGACCCTCATAGGGGCCCAGTACTTC. This sequence joins TRBV6-5 and TRBJ2-5; tentatively, D is TRBD1 (5 bases). V lost 6 bases, J lost 9 bases, and 17 bases lay in between. CDR1 and CDR2 (germline): MNHEY, SVGAGI. There are 13 residues in the CDR3.

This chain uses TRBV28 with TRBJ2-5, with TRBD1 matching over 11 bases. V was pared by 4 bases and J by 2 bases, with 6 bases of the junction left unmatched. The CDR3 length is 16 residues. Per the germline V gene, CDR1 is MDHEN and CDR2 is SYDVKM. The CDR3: CASSSPWDRGQETQYF. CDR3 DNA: TGTGCCAGCAGTTCTCCTTGGGACAGGGGGCAAGAGACCCAGTACTTC.

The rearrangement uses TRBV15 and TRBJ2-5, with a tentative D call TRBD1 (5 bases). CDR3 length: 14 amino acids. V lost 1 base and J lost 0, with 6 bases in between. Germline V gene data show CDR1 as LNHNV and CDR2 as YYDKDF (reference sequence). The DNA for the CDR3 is TGTGCCACCAGCAGAGGACAGTACCAAGAGACCCAGTACTTC. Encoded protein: CATSRGQYQETQYF. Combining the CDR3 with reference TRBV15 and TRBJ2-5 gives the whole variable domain DAMVIQNPRYQVTQFGKPVTLSCSQTLNHNVMYWYQQKSSQAPKLLFHYYDKDFNNEADTPDNFQSRRPNTSFCFLDIRSPGLGDTAMYLCATSRGQYQETQYFGPGTRLLVL.

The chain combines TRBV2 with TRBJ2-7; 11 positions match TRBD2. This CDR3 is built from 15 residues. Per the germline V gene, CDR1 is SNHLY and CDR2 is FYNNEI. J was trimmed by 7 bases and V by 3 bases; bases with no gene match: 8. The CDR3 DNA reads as TGTGCCAGCAGTGATTTAACTAGCGGGAGAGGAGAGCAGTACTTC. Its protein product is CASSDLTSGRGEQYF.

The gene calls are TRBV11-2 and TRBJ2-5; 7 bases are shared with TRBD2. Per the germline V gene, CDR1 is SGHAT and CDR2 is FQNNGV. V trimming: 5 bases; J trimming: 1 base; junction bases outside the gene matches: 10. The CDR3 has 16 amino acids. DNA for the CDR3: TGTGCCAGCAGCACCGGGATAGCGGGTGGCCAAGAGACCCAGTACTTC. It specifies CASSTGIAGGQETQYF.

The CDR3 DNA sequence: TGTGCCATCAGTGAACTAGGGGGCGAAGGCTACACCTTC. Amino acid sequence: CAISELGGEGYTF. The genes are TRBV10-3 and TRBJ1-2; TRBD1 agrees at 7 bases. Germline CDR1 reads ENHRY; CDR2 reads SYGVKD. The CDR3 extends over 13 amino acids. V shed 3 bases, J shed 8 bases, and the junction held 6 bases outside the gene matches.

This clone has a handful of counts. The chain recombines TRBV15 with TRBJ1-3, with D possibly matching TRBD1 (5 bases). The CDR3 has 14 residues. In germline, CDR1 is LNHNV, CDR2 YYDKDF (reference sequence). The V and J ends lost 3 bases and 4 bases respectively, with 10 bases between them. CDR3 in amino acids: CATSRGGGGNTIYF. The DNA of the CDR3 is TGTGCCACCAGCAGGGGCGGGGGAGGAAACACCATATATTTT.

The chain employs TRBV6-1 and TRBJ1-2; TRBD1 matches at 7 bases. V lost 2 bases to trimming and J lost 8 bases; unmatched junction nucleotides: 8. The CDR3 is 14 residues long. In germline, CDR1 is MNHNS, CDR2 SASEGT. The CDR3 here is CASSERDRVHGYTF. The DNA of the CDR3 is TGTGCCAGCAGTGAAAGGGACAGAGTGCACGGCTACACCTTC.

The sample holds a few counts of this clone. CDR3 sequence reads: CASSRHLNTDTQYF. The DNA of the CDR3 is TGTGCCAGCAGCAGACATCTCAACACAGATACGCAGTATTTT. The rearrangement joins TRBV28 to TRBJ2-3; D is unclear. Germline V gene lookup returns CDR1 MDHEN and CDR2 SYDVKM. The CDR3 runs to 14 residues. V was cut by 6 bases and J by 2 bases, with 12 bases left in between.

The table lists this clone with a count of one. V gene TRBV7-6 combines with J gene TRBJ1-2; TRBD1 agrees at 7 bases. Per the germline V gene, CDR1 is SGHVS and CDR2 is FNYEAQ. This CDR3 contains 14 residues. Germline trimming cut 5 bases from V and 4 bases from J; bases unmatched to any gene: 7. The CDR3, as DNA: TGTGCCAGCAGCCCCCGAGGGACAGTCTATGGCTACACCTTC. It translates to CASSPRGTVYGYTF.

The CDR3 DNA sequence: TGTGCCACCGCGGGACTACCCCACAATGAGCAGTTCTTC. It encodes CATAGLPHNEQFF. The chain combines TRBV6-1 with TRBJ2-1, with 7 bases lining up with TRBD2. The CDR3 is 13 residues long. V trimming: 10 bases; J trimming: 5 bases; junction bases outside the gene matches: 8. Germline CDR1 reads MNHNS; CDR2 reads SASEGT.

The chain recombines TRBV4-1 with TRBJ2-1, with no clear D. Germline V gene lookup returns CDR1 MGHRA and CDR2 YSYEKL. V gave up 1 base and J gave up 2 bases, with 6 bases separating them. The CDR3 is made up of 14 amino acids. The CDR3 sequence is CASSQASTYNEQFF. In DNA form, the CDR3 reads TGCGCCAGCAGCCAAGCTAGTACCTACAATGAGCAGTTCTTC.

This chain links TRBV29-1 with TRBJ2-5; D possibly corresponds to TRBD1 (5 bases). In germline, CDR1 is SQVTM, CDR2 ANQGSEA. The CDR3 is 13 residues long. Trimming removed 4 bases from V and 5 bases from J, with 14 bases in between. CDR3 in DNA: TGCAGCGTTGGCAGAAGGGGCTTGGAGACCCAGTACTTC. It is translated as CSVGRRGLETQYF.

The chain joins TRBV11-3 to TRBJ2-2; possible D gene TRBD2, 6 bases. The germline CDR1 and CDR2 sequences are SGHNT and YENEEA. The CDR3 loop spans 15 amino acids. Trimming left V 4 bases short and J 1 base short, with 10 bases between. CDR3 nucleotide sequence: TGTGCCAGCAGCTCTAACGGGAGGAACACCGGGGAGCTGTTTTTT. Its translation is CASSSNGRNTGELFF.